This T cell receptor (beta chain) was found in a study of CD8 T cells in ankylosing spondylitis. This clonotype was picked up a small number of times. TCRdb reprocessed the 5' RACE reads via MiXCR and lists one record per CDR3 protein. Counted here are about 35,000 distinct CDR3 sequences, about a tenth occurring once; the ten biggest clones make up roughly 15%. The CDR3 loop spans 19 amino acids. Deletions cut 4 bases from V and 10 bases from J, with 33 bases between. Per the germline V gene, CDR1 is SGHRS and CDR2 is YFSETQ. This sequence joins TRBV5-1 and TRBJ2-1; no definite D call. Sequences were obtained from blood, either unsorted or a sorted T cell fraction (not recorded which). The TCR was taken from a male donor with ankylosing spondylitis or in good health (not recorded which). The CDR3 DNA reads as TGCGCCAGCAGCGCCCTGTCGCCCCGACCCCCCAGAGCATACGGGGAGCAGTTCTTC. Translated: CASSALSPRPPRAYGEQFF.